The rows below give T cell receptor beta chains drawn from one sample of a study of blood T cell repertoires in COVID-19. TCRdb keeps only in-frame clones here, not all; method: immunoSEQ multiplex PCR. The sample carries 65,000 to 85,000 clones, around nine tenths recorded once. The sequencing input was peripheral blood. The source of these receptors is a woman between 18 and 29 years old with acute or convalescent COVID-19. Each CDR3 is given with its conserved first and last residue. A D gene is named only where the DNA matches it firmly. Clone size is not always given. Where it is, it says once, few, many or a class for expanded clones.

once	TRBV18	TRBD1	TRBJ1-1	TGTGCCAGCTCACCCGACAGGGCGGGGACTGAAGCTTTCTTT	CASSPDRAGTEAFF
-	TRBV9	TRBD1	TRBJ2-7	TGTGCCAGCAGCGTAGGCCCCGGGGACAGAAAGGACTTC	CASSVGPGDRKDF
-	TRBV28	TRBD1	TRBJ2-7	TGTGCCAGCAGGAAGACAGGGGGCGATTACGAGCAGTACTTC	CASRKTGGDYEQYF
-	TRBV7-8	-	TRBJ1-1	TGTGCCAGCAGCCAACAGGCAACTATGAACACTGAAGCTTTCTTT	CASSQQATMNTEAFF
-	TRBV27	-	TRBJ2-1	TGTGCCAGCAGTTTATCGTCAGGGGTCGGCAATGAGCAGTTCTTC	CASSLSSGVGNEQFF
few	TRBV19	-	TRBJ1-1	TGTGCCAGTAGTAAGGACATGGAGTACACTGAAGCTTTCTTT	CASSKDMEYTEAFF
-	TRBV7-9	-	TRBJ2-7	TGTGCCAGCAGCTTGATCCGGGGGGCGCTTAACGAGCAGTACTTC	CASSLIRGALNEQYF
-	TRBV4-1	-	TRBJ2-3	TGCGCCAGCAGCCAAGTGGGAGCCGGAGCAGATACGCAGTATTTT	CASSQVGAGADTQYF
-	TRBV2	-	TRBJ2-7	TGTGCCAGCAGCGTCAGGGTGGGGCCCTACGAGCAGTACTTC	CASSVRVGPYEQYF
-	TRBV10-2	-	TRBJ1-3	TGCGCCAGCAGGGACGGGACCGGGGGAATGGACACCATATATTTT	CASRDGTGGMDTIYF
-	TRBV6-4	-	TRBJ1-4	TGTGCCAGCACGACAAGGACGGAGGGTTATCATGAAAAACTGTTTTTT	CASTTRTEGYHEKLFF
-	TRBV2	TRBD1	TRBJ1-2	TGTGCCAGCAGCCCTCCCCAGGACAGGATTGGCTACACCTTC	CASSPPQDRIGYTF
-	TRBV18	-	TRBJ2-7	TGTGCCAGCTCACCACTTACTAGTGGTGTCGGCGAGCAGTACTTC	CASSPLTSGVGEQYF
-	TRBV15	-	TRBJ1-6	TGTGCCACCAGCAGCTCCATGAACAGCAATTCACCCCTCCACTTT	CATSSSMNSNSPLHF
-	TRBV7-9	-	TRBJ1-2	TGTGCCAGCAGCTTAGCAGAGGGCGCCTACTATGGCTACACCTTC	CASSLAEGAYYGYTF
-	TRBV11-2	TRBD1	TRBJ1-2	TGTGCCAGCAGCCCGTATTATGAGGGGGCGAAGGATGGCTACACCTTC	CASSPYYEGAKDGYTF
-	TRBV3-1/TRBV3-2	-	TRBJ1-2	TGTGCCAGCAGCGGTAGGCGTGGAGTTGGCTACACCTTC	CASSGRRGVGYTF
-	TRBV14	TRBD1	TRBJ2-7	TGTGCCAGCAGCCAATGGGGCAGGGGGCAGGGGGAGCAGTACTTC	CASSQWGRGQGEQYF
-	TRBV5-4	-	TRBJ1-1	TGTGCCAGCAGCCCCTACGGGGGTGGCGGGACGACTGAAGCTTTCTTT	CASSPYGGGGTTEAFF
-	TRBV2	-	TRBJ1-6	TGTGCCAACAGACAGACGTATAATTCACCCCTCCACTTT	CANRQTYNSPLHF
-	TRBV5-1	TRBD2	TRBJ2-1	TGCGCCAGCAGCGTACGGACTAGCGGCGCTTACAATGAGCAGTTCTTC	CASSVRTSGAYNEQFF
-	TRBV5-1	-	TRBJ1-1	TGCGCCAGCAGCCCGGGTATGGGGAACACTGAAGCTTTCTTT	CASSPGMGNTEAFF